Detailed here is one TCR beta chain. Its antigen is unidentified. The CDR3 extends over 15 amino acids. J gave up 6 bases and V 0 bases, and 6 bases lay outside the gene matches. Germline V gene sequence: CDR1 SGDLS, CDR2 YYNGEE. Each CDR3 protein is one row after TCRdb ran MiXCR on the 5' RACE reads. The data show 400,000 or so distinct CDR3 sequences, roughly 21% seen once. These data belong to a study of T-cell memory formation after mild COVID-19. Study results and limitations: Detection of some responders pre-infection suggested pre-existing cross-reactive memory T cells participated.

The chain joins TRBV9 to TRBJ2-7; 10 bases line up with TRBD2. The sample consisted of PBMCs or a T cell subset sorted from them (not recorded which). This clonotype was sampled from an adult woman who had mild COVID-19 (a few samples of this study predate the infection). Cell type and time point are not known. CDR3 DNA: TGTGCCAGCAGCGTAGAAGCGGGAGGGCCCGGCGAGCAGTACTTC. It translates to CASSVEAGGPGEQYF. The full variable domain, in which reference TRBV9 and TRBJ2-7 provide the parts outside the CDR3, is DSGVTQTPKHLITATGQRVTLRCSPRSGDLSVYWYQQSLDQGLQFLIQYYNGEERAKGNILERFSAQQFPDLHSELNLSSLELGDSALYFCASSVEAGGPGEQYFGPGTRLTVT.